This T cell receptor (beta chain) originates from a study of cytomegalovirus exposure and HLA in healthy donors. The CDR3 has 16 residues. The V gene end was trimmed by 6 bases and the J gene end by 1 base; junction bases not matched to a gene: 6. CDR1 is MNHEY and CDR2 is SMNVEV in the germline V gene (reference sequence). The PCR made use of 60 Vbeta and 13 Jbeta primers. Generated by immunoSEQ multiplex PCR, the TCRdb table keeps only in-frame clones and is missing some. The sample yields about 120,000 clones, 77% seen once. This clone was recorded only once. This chain joins TRBV27 and TRBJ2-2; 9 bases are shared with TRBD2. What was sequenced was PBMCs. The sequence derives from a man aged 40-49 years in good health and CMV-seropositive. The CDR3, as DNA: TGTGCCAGCAGCCCGGCAGCGGGGGGGAACACCGGGGAGCTGTTTTTT. Encoded protein: CASSPAAGGNTGELFF.